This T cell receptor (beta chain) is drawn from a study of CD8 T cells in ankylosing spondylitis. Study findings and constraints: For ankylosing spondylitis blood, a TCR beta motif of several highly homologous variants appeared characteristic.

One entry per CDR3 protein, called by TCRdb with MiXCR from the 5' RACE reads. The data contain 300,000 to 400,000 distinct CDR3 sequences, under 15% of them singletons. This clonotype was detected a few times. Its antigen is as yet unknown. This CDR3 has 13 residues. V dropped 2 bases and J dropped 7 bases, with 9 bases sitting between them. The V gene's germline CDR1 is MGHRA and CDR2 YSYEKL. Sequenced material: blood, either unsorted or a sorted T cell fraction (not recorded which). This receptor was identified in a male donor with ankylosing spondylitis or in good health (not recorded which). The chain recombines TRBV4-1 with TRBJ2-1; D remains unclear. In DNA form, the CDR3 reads TGCGCCAGCAGCCAAAGGGAAGGAAATGAGCAGTTCTTC. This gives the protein CASSQREGNEQFF.